These 25 T cell receptor beta chains originate from one sample sequenced in a study of shared clonotypes between healthy human individuals. Positive CCR7 selection of CD45RO-negative cells yielded the naive CD8 cells, and terminally differentiated effector memory CD45RA+ cells were excluded. Clones were sequenced by immunoSEQ multiplex PCR, and TCRdb holds only the in-frame ones, with some missing. The repertoire consists of about 2.1 million clones, with 85% to 95% occurring once and the leading ten covering 1.5% to 2%. Sequencing used naive CD8+ T cells from PBMCs. The receptors come from a man younger than 30 in good health. Some clones in this sample may be carry-over from other donors' samples.

The chain uses TRBV28 and TRBJ2-1; no clear D. The CDR3 is 17 amino acids. Germline V lookup: CDR1 MDHEN, CDR2 SYDVKM. The ends were cut back, 5 bases at V and 0 bases at J, with 17 bases in the middle. DNA of the CDR3: TGTGCCAGCAGTCTTTCCAACCGGGCAGTCTCCTACAATGAGCAGTTCTTC. Protein sequence: CASSLSNRAVSYNEQFF.

The chain links TRBV7-2 to TRBJ2-2, with no clear D. CDR1 SGHTA and CDR2 FQGNSA come from the germline V gene. The CDR3 consists of 12 residues. The V and J ends lost 1 base and 6 bases respectively, with 3 bases between them. The CDR3 DNA sequence: TGTGCCAGCAGCTTAGACGCCGGGGAGCTGTTTTTT. Translated: CASSLDAGELFF.

For this clone: Additional DNA sequences in this sample encode the identical CDR3. V usage is TRBV14 and J usage is TRBJ2-7, with 8 nucleotides matching TRBD1. The V and J ends lost 4 bases and 4 bases, in that order; junction bases with no gene match: 6. The CDR3 consists of 14 residues. From germline, CDR1 is SGHDN and CDR2 FVKESK. Written as DNA, the CDR3 is TGTGCCAGCAGCCCGGGGACAGGACCTTACGAGCAGTACTTC. This translates into CASSPGTGPYEQYF.

The chain links TRBV27 to TRBJ2-7; possible D gene TRBD1, 5 bases. Germline CDR1 and CDR2: MNHEY and SMNVEV (reference sequence). The germline V and J ends were trimmed by 5 bases and 0 bases, with 17 bases remaining between them. This CDR3 contains 16 residues. CDR3 sequence (DNA): TGTGCCAGCAGTACCTCCCAGGGATTGGTCTCCTACGAGCAGTACTTC. The encoded protein is CASSTSQGLVSYEQYF.

As regards this clone: Other DNA sequences from this sample encode an identical CDR3 as well. V is TRBV4-3 and J is TRBJ2-7; 11 nucleotides match TRBD1. The germline gives CDR1 LGHNA, CDR2 YSLEER. Losses at the gene ends were 4 bases for V and 4 bases for J; bases not matched to a gene: 3. The CDR3 runs 14 residues. For the CDR3, the DNA is TGCGCCAGCAGCCCCGGACAGGGGGCATACGAGCAGTACTTC. This sequence encodes CASSPGQGAYEQYF.

The CDR3 DNA reads TGTGCCAGCAGTTACTCGGGGCAGCCCTATGGCTACACCTTC. This sequence encodes CASSYSGQPYGYTF. The V and J genes are TRBV6-5 and TRBJ1-2; TRBD1 might be the D (5 bases). This CDR3 has 14 residues. Trimming shortened V by 0 bases and J by 4 bases, and 9 bases separated the two germline ends. Per germline, CDR1 MNHEY and CDR2 SVGAGI.

This chain links TRBV4-2 with TRBJ2-7, with 10 bases aligning to TRBD2. J was trimmed by 3 bases and V by 4 bases; bases with no gene match: 21. The length of the CDR3 is 20 residues. Germline CDR1 and CDR2: LGHNA and YNFKEQ. DNA of the CDR3: TGTGCCAGCAGCCCCATAACCCTTACGGGACCGGCTAGCGGGGGCTACGAGCAGTACTTC. Its translation: CASSPITLTGPASGGYEQYF.

V gene TRBV19 combines with J gene TRBJ1-4; D may be TRBD1 (5 bases). V dropped 6 bases and J dropped 8 bases, with 10 bases sitting between them. This CDR3 contains 12 residues. Germline V lookup: CDR1 LNHDA, CDR2 SQIVND (reference sequence). The CDR3 bases are TGTGCCAGTAGGCGGGACTTCGAAAAACTGTTTTTT. Translation gives CASRRDFEKLFF.

The V and J genes are TRBV19 and TRBJ1-5, with D perhaps matching TRBD1 (5 bases). The CDR3 consists of 13 residues. V was shortened by 6 bases and J by 9 bases, with 15 bases between the two germline ends. Germline V gene lookup returns CDR1 LNHDA and CDR2 SQIVND (reference sequence). CDR3 sequence: CASRDTAKWPQHF. The CDR3 DNA reads TGTGCCAGTAGGGACACGGCGAAATGGCCCCAGCATTTT.

The chain joins TRBV20-1 to TRBJ2-3; D is unresolved. Germline lookup yields CDR1 DFQATT and CDR2 SNEGSKA (reference sequence). The CDR3 covers 11 residues. V lost 6 bases to trimming and J lost 6 bases, with 10 bases between them. CDR3 coding DNA: TGCAGTGCCAGTCTCTGGGATACGCAGTATTTT. It specifies CSASLWDTQYF.

The gene calls are TRBV7-9 and TRBJ2-5; no reliable D call. The J call may be wrong; the DNA end is better matched by TRBJ2-7. The V gene's germline CDR1 is SEHNR and CDR2 FQNEAQ (reference sequence). The length of the CDR3 is 15 residues. The CDR3 sequence is CASSLSASSTYEQYF. In DNA form, the CDR3 reads TGTGCCAGCAGCTTATCCGCTAGTTCGACCTACGAGCAGTACTTC.

This chain connects TRBV7-6 to TRBJ2-1; D gene uncertain. The CDR3 extends over 15 amino acids. CDR1 and CDR2 (germline): SGHVS, FNYEAQ. V was pared by 3 bases and J by 0 bases, with 9 bases between. CDR3 DNA: TGTGCCAGCAGCTTTGGCGGAAACTCCTACAATGAGCAGTTCTTC. Translating gives CASSFGGNSYNEQFF.

The chain carries TRBV9 and TRBJ2-7; possible D gene TRBD1, 6 bases. V was trimmed by 3 bases and J by 3 bases, leaving 10 bases between them. Looked up from germline, CDR1 is SGDLS and CDR2 is YYNGEE. The CDR3 consists of 13 residues. Here the CDR3 DNA reads TGTGCCAGCAGCGCACAGGGATACTACGAGCAGTACTTC. This gives the protein CASSAQGYYEQYF. Filled out from reference TRBV9 and TRBJ2-7, the complete variable domain reads DSGVTQTPKHLITATGQRVTLRCSPRSGDLSVYWYQQSLDQGLQFLIQYYNGEERAKGNILERFSAQQFPDLHSELNLSSLELGDSALYFCASSAQGYYEQYFGPGTRLTVT.

This clone was seen a single time. This rearrangement joins TRBV27 to TRBJ2-7; 9 nucleotides match TRBD2. Trimming took 6 bases from V and 2 from J; bases not matched to a gene: 11. Germline CDR1 reads MNHEY; CDR2 reads SMNVEV (reference sequence). The CDR3 loop spans 16 amino acids. CDR3 coding DNA: TGTGCCAGCAGCTCCTTGTGGCGGGAGGGGGCCTACGAGCAGTACTTC. Its translation is CASSSLWREGAYEQYF.

The rearrangement uses TRBV30 and TRBJ1-1; D gene uncertain. Germline V CDR1 and CDR2: GTSNPN, SVGIG (reference sequence). V shed 4 bases and J shed 5 bases, with 8 bases lying between them. CDR3 size: 11 residues. The CDR3 loop is CAWTRETEAFF. The CDR3 DNA follows: TGTGCCTGGACCCGGGAGACTGAAGCTTTCTTT.

CDR3 sequence reads: CASSHQGFTGQVEAFF. The CDR3 bases are TGTGCCAGCAGCCATCAGGGTTTCACGGGACAGGTAGAAGCTTTCTTT. The chain carries TRBV14 and TRBJ1-1, with TRBD1 matching 8 bases. Germline trimming cut 3 bases from V and 8 bases from J; bases unmatched to any gene: 14. The V gene's germline CDR1 is SGHDN and CDR2 FVKESK. This CDR3 spans 16 amino acids.

This clone was seen only once. The chain has TRBV27 and TRBJ2-2, with 14 bases fitting TRBD2. Trimming took 7 bases from V and 7 from J; bases not matched to a gene: 11. Germline V gene lookup returns CDR1 MNHEY and CDR2 SMNVEV (reference sequence). This CDR3 region has 17 residues. The DNA of the CDR3 is TGTGCCAGCAAAGTAGGGACTAGCGGGAGCCCCAGCGGGGAGCTGTTTTTT. It codes for CASKVGTSGSPSGELFF.

Comments on this clone: Within the sample, other DNA sequences also encode this same CDR3. V is TRBV27 and J is TRBJ1-5; D is unclear. The CDR3 runs 14 residues. In germline, CDR1 is MNHEY, CDR2 SMNVEV (reference sequence). The V end lost 2 bases, the J end lost 4 bases, and 9 bases lay between the germline ends. The CDR3 bases are TGTGCCAGCAGTTTACGTGATCCGAATCAGCCCCAGCATTTT. Protein product: CASSLRDPNQPQHF.

The rearrangement links TRBV5-1 to TRBJ1-2, with TRBD1 matching 9 bases. Germline CDR1 is SGHRS and CDR2 is YFSETQ. This CDR3 region has 15 residues. J was trimmed by 4 bases and V by 3 bases; bases with no gene match: 7. The CDR3, as DNA: TGCGCCAGCAGCTCCACTGGGACAGGGTTCTATGGCTACACCTTC. Translation gives CASSSTGTGFYGYTF.

This sequence joins TRBV7-3 and TRBJ2-3, with TRBD1 identical over 9 bases. Losses at the gene ends were 5 bases for V and 1 base for J; bases not matched to a gene: 25. The germline gives CDR1 SGHTA, CDR2 FQGTGA. The CDR3 is 22 residues long. The CDR3 loop reads CASSKPRTPLLQGAYGTDTQYF. The CDR3 nucleotides read TGTGCCAGCAGCAAACCGCGAACACCACTTTTACAGGGGGCGTATGGCACAGATACGCAGTATTTT.

The V gene is TRBV19, the J gene TRBJ2-3; the match to TRBD2 covers 8 bases. Trimming at V came to 5 bases and at J to 3 bases, leaving 7 bases not matched to a gene. The CDR3 runs to 15 residues. Per the germline V gene, CDR1 is LNHDA and CDR2 is SQIVND (reference sequence). For the CDR3, the DNA is TGTGCCAGTAGTGTACTAGCGGTTGCAACAGATACGCAGTATTTT. Translated: CASSVLAVATDTQYF.

The chain joins TRBV15 to TRBJ2-1, with 11 bases aligning to TRBD2. V shed 3 bases and J 2 bases; nucleotides not matched to a gene: 3. The CDR3 has 16 amino acids. From germline, CDR1 is LNHNV and CDR2 YYDKDF (reference sequence). DNA of the CDR3: TGTGCCACCAGCAGGGGACTAGCGGCCCCCTACAATGAGCAGTTCTTC. Amino acids: CATSRGLAAPYNEQFF. Using reference TRBV15 and TRBJ2-1 for the parts outside the CDR3, the full variable domain is DAMVIQNPRYQVTQFGKPVTLSCSQTLNHNVMYWYQQKSSQAPKLLFHYYDKDFNNEADTPDNFQSRRPNTSFCFLDIRSPGLGDTAMYLCATSRGLAAPYNEQFFGPGTRLTVL.

The genes are TRBV28 and TRBJ2-7; D remains unclear. The CDR3 is 13 residues long. Germline-derived CDR1 and CDR2 are MDHEN and SYDVKM. Between the trimmed V and J ends, which lost 7 bases and 1 base, there was a span of 11 bases. The CDR3 loop is CASKRKRSYEQYF. The CDR3 nucleotides read TGTGCCAGCAAACGGAAAAGGTCCTACGAGCAGTACTTC.

This clone was detected only once. The chain couples TRBV23-1 to TRBJ1-5, with a tentative D call TRBD1 (6 bases). TRBV23-1 is reported as an ORF; its role is uncertain. V was shortened by 1 base and J by 7 bases, with 14 bases between the two germline ends. This CDR3 is built from 15 residues. The CDR3 loop reads CASSQCSGAGQPQHF. The CDR3 DNA reads TGCGCCAGCAGTCAATGTTCAGGGGCAGGGCAGCCCCAGCATTTT.

The chain uses TRBV4-3 and TRBJ2-2, with 14 bases matching TRBD2. CDR1 is LGHNA, CDR2 YSLEER, per germline. The CDR3 runs to 15 residues. The V segment lost 7 bases and the J segment 8 bases; nucleotides outside the gene matches: 6. The CDR3 nucleotides read TGCGCCAGCACGGGACTAGCGGGAGTGACTGGGGAGCTGTTTTTT. This translates into CASTGLAGVTGELFF.